Below are 25 T cell receptor beta chains sequenced from a single sample in a study of Graves' ophthalmopathy and Graves' hyperthyroidism. Amplification of TCR beta CDR3 regions used RNA transcripts. The workflow started with a first-round RT-PCR run with HTBI primers and then moved on to a second-round multiplex PCR. TCRdb passed the multiplex PCR reads through MiXCR, listing each CDR3 protein once. The table shows 350,000 or so distinct CDR3 sequences, with roughly 15% occurring only once. The sequencing input was peripheral blood. These receptors originate from an adult man with Graves' ophthalmopathy.

This clonotype occurred many times. V gene TRBV6-1 combines with J gene TRBJ2-7; 7 bases map to TRBD1. Germline loops: CDR1 MNHNS, CDR2 SASEGT. The CDR3 totals 13 residues. After removal of 7 bases from V and 3 bases from J, the junction contained 6 bases not matched to a gene. The CDR3 bases are TGTGCCAGCAAAGGGGGCGTTCGCTACGAGCAGTACTTC. This translates into CASKGGVRYEQYF.

A remark on this clonotype: The conserved phenylalanine or tryptophan is not found at the CDR3 terminus, so this likely reflects a read error. In DNA, the CDR3 is TGTGCCACCAGTGCAGGAACCGGGGAGCTGTTTCTT. This codes for CATSAGTGELFL. The rearrangement joins TRBV24-1 to TRBJ2-2; no clear D gene. The germline V gene encodes CDR1 KGHDR and CDR2 SFDVKD. CDR3 length equals 12 residues. The germline V and J ends were trimmed by 5 bases and 5 bases, with 5 bases remaining between them.

This chain's CDR3 is CASGLGSAYGYTF. CDR3 DNA sequence: TGTGCTAGTGGTTTGGGGTCGGCCTATGGCTACACCTTC. This chain joins TRBV12-5 and TRBJ1-2; no firm D call. CDR1 is LGHNT, CDR2 FRNRAP, per germline. V was cut by 1 base and J by 4 bases, with 7 bases left in between. The CDR3 totals 13 residues.

This clonotype was picked up many times. Sequence at one end of the junction differs from germline and may be a read error. The chain carries TRBV7-7 and TRBJ2-5, with TRBD2 matching 12 bases. This CDR3 is 17 amino acids long. The V gene's germline CDR1 is SSHAT and CDR2 FNYEAQ (reference sequence). The CDR3 DNA follows: TGTGCTAGCAGCTCGACGGAACTAGCGGGAGGACAAGAGACCCAGTACTTC. It encodes CASSSTELAGGQETQYF.

V gene TRBV28 combines with J gene TRBJ2-5; TRBD2 is a possible D gene (7 bases). The V end lost 5 bases, the J end lost 2 bases, and 15 bases lay between the germline ends. This CDR3 has 15 residues. Germline V gene lookup returns CDR1 MDHEN and CDR2 SYDVKM. The DNA for the CDR3 is TGTGCCAGCAGTGAGGGGGGGGCAAGGCAAGAGACCCAGTACTTC. Translation gives CASSEGGARQETQYF.

There are many counts of this clonotype. CDR3 loop: CAWSGWTAIDSPLHF. The CDR3 DNA sequence: TGTGCCTGGAGCGGCTGGACGGCGATAGATTCACCCCTCCACTTT. The chain links TRBV30 to TRBJ1-6, with D unclear. The germline V gene encodes CDR1 GTSNPN and CDR2 SVGIG (reference sequence). CDR3 size: 15 residues. Trimming cost V 3 bases and J 8 bases, with 17 bases left between them.

This clonotype was recorded at least ten times. The chain carries TRBV19 and TRBJ2-2, with 8 positions matching TRBD2. Per germline, CDR1 LNHDA and CDR2 SQIVND (reference sequence). The trim removed 1 base at V and 2 bases at J, leaving 9 bases unmatched. There are 18 residues in the CDR3. CDR3 residues: CASSIAHDVAGNTGELFF. CDR3 nucleotide sequence: TGTGCCAGTAGTATAGCCCACGATGTAGCGGGAAACACCGGGGAGCTGTTTTTT.

The rearrangement links TRBV6-2 or TRBV6-3 to TRBJ1-6, with 8 bases that match TRBD1. The germline V gene has CDR1 MNHEY and CDR2 SVGEGT. V was pared by 5 bases and J by 14 bases, with 17 bases of the junction left unmatched. This CDR3 has 16 amino acids. The CDR3 bases are TGTGCCAGCAGTCCCCTCCGGGGACAGGTAACGTCCACCCTCCACTTT. Amino acid sequence: CASSPLRGQVTSTLHF.

This clonotype has at least ten counts. The rearrangement uses TRBV12-3 or TRBV12-4 and TRBJ1-2; maybe TRBD1 (6 bases). The V and J ends lost 5 bases and 4 bases respectively, with 14 bases between them. The CDR3 runs to 14 residues. The CDR3 is CASSTLTGLYGYTF. The CDR3 nucleotides are TGTGCCAGCAGTACCCTGACAGGACTCTATGGCTACACCTTC.

This clonotype has at least ten counts. The chain is built from TRBV6-1 and TRBJ1-3, with a tentative D call TRBD1 (5 bases). V was clipped by 6 bases and J by 0 bases, with 15 bases between them. Germline assignment: CDR1 MNHNS and CDR2 SASEGT. The CDR3 totals 16 residues. The CDR3 sequence is CASREPGRNSGNTIYF. The CDR3 coding sequence is TGTGCCAGCAGAGAACCGGGACGGAACTCTGGAAACACCATATATTTT.

Ten or more counts support this clonotype. This chain joins TRBV20-1 and TRBJ1-5; a possible D gene is TRBD1 (6 bases). Germline V gene sequence: CDR1 DFQATT, CDR2 SNEGSKA (reference sequence). This CDR3 is built from 15 residues. The ends were cut back, 6 bases at V and 5 bases at J, with 20 bases in the middle. This chain's CDR3 is CSALRGGSYDQPQHF. In DNA form, the CDR3 reads TGCAGTGCCCTAAGGGGGGGTTCATACGATCAGCCCCAGCATTTT.

The rearrangement links TRBV2 to TRBJ2-7; 10 nucleotides agree with TRBD1. The V gene end was trimmed by 0 bases and the J gene end by 2 bases; junction bases not matched to a gene: 4. This CDR3 region has 16 residues. Per germline, CDR1 SNHLY and CDR2 FYNNEI. This CDR3 is CASSEAPGTGAYEQYF. As DNA, the CDR3 is TGTGCCAGCAGTGAAGCTCCCGGGACAGGGGCCTACGAGCAGTACTTC. Variable domain in full (rest from reference TRBV2 and TRBJ2-7): EPEVTQTPSHQVTQMGQEVILRCVPISNHLYFYWYRQILGQKVEFLVSFYNNEISEKSEIFDDQFSVERPDGSNFTLKIRSTKLEDSAMYFCASSEAPGTGAYEQYFGPGTRLTVT.

This clonotype was recorded at least ten times. This chain uses TRBV20-1 with TRBJ2-5; 9 bases align to TRBD2. Germline CDR1 is DFQATT and CDR2 is SNEGSKA (reference sequence). The CDR3 consists of 14 residues. J was trimmed by 4 bases and V by 2 bases; bases with no gene match: 5. The CDR3, as DNA: TGCAGTGCTAGACGGCGGGGGGGGTCAGAGACCCAGTACTTC. It yields the protein CSARRRGGSETQYF.

This clonotype was observed a handful of times. This sequence joins TRBV30 and TRBJ2-7, with D possibly being TRBD1 (7 bases). CDR3 length: 13 amino acids. V dropped 8 bases and J dropped 4 bases, with 18 bases sitting between them. CDR1 GTSNPN and CDR2 SVGIG come from the germline V gene (reference sequence). The CDR3 DNA follows: TGTGCCGCGACGCGGGACAGTGGGTACGAGCAGTACTTC. Its protein is CAATRDSGYEQYF.

There are many counts of this clonotype. The chain carries TRBV15 and TRBJ2-5; D may match TRBD1 or TRBD2 (5 bases each). V lost 0 bases, J lost 6 bases, and 14 bases lay in between. The CDR3 spans 15 residues. Germline V gene lookup returns CDR1 LNHNV and CDR2 YYDKDF (reference sequence). The CDR3 DNA reads TGTGCCACCAGCAGAGACCCCGTCTCGGGGCAGACCCAGTACTTC. Protein sequence: CATSRDPVSGQTQYF. The whole variable domain, filled in from reference TRBV15 and TRBJ2-5, reads DAMVIQNPRYQVTQFGKPVTLSCSQTLNHNVMYWYQQKSSQAPKLLFHYYDKDFNNEADTPDNFQSRRPNTSFCFLDIRSPGLGDTAMYLCATSRDPVSGQTQYFGPGTRLLVL.

The sample holds a few counts of this clonotype. The V call is TRBV6-1, the J call TRBJ2-5; D is uncertain. Germline CDR1 is MNHNS and CDR2 is SASEGT. The CDR3 loop spans 14 amino acids. Trimming shortened V by 0 bases and J by 7 bases, and 12 bases separated the two germline ends. As DNA, the CDR3 is TGTGCCAGCAGTGAAGCAATTCAGAGAGGGACCCAGTACTTC. Residues: CASSEAIQRGTQYF.

This clonotype was seen many times. This chain joins TRBV5-1 and TRBJ2-7, with a possible D match to TRBD1 (6 bases). CDR1 and CDR2 from the germline V gene are SGHRS and YFSETQ. The V gene lost 4 bases and the J gene lost 0 bases, with 11 bases spanning the gap. The CDR3 spans 14 residues. CDR3 in DNA: TGCGCCAGCAGCGGGGACACTGACTCCTACGAGCAGTACTTC. Translated: CASSGDTDSYEQYF. The full variable domain, completed using reference TRBV5-1 and TRBJ2-7, is KAGVTQTPRYLIKTRGQQVTLSCSPISGHRSVSWYQQTPGQGLQFLFEYFSETQRNKGNFPGRFSGRQFSNSRSEMNVSTLELGDSALYLCASSGDTDSYEQYFGPGTRLTVT.

This clonotype was recorded many times. The chain carries TRBV6-5 and TRBJ2-7; D tentatively fits TRBD1 or TRBD2 (6 bases each). The germline V and J ends were trimmed by 2 bases and 7 bases, with 18 bases remaining between them. CDR1 and CDR2 (germline): MNHEY, SVGAGI. CDR3 length: 15 residues. The CDR3 DNA is TGTGCCAGCAGTTACGAGGGGGGCGCCGGTTGGGAGCAGTACTTC. Amino acid sequence: CASSYEGGAGWEQYF.

This clonotype was picked up many times. The chain has TRBV10-3 and TRBJ1-2; possibly TRBD1 for D (5 bases). CDR1 is ENHRY, CDR2 SYGVKD, per germline. The CDR3 runs 15 residues. V was clipped by 2 bases and J by 4 bases, with 14 bases between them. The CDR3, as DNA: TGTGCCATCAGTGAGCGGATTGAGGGGTCCTATGGCTACACCTTC. This encodes CAISERIEGSYGYTF.

This clonotype was seen at least ten times. The chain couples TRBV10-3 to TRBJ2-7; 8 nucleotides match TRBD2. The germline V gene has CDR1 ENHRY and CDR2 SYGVKD. The CDR3 sequence is 17 residues long. The junction had 12 bases not matched to a gene; V was cut back by 3 bases and J by 2 bases. The CDR3 DNA reads as TGTGCCATCAGTGAAGTGGGGTCTAGCGGGTTAACCTACGAGCAGTACTTC. Amino acids: CAISEVGSSGLTYEQYF.

This clonotype was seen repeatedly, ten times or more. This sequence joins TRBV6-1 and TRBJ1-1, with TRBD1 identical over 7 bases. This CDR3 spans 14 amino acids. Trimming at V came to 6 bases and at J to 6 bases, leaving 10 bases not matched to a gene. Looked up from germline, CDR1 is MNHNS and CDR2 is SASEGT. The CDR3 DNA is TGTGCCAGCAGAGACCAAGGGGGCTGGGCTGAAGCTTTCTTT. Amino acid sequence: CASRDQGGWAEAFF.

There are many counts of this clonotype. The chain couples TRBV7-2 to TRBJ2-5; possible D gene TRBD1, 6 bases. The CDR3 is 15 residues long. The V gene lost 2 bases and the J gene lost 5 bases, with 15 bases spanning the gap. CDR1 is SGHTA and CDR2 is FQGNSA in the germline V gene. CDR3 residues: CASSLRTVYPETQYF. CDR3 DNA sequence: TGTGCCAGCAGCTTAAGGACAGTCTACCCGGAGACCCAGTACTTC.

V gene TRBV6-1 combines with J gene TRBJ2-5; D uncertain. Per germline, CDR1 MNHNS and CDR2 SASEGT. CDR3 length equals 15 residues. Trimming left V 7 bases short and J 5 bases short, with 20 bases between. The DNA for the CDR3 is TGTGCCAGCACTCGTACAAGCTACGGGTACGAGACCCAGTACTTC. This encodes CASTRTSYGYETQYF.

Ten or more counts support this clonotype. J is TRBJ2-5 and V is TRBV19, with D perhaps TRBD1 or TRBD2 (5 bases each). Between the trimmed V and J ends, which lost 3 bases and 2 bases, there was a span of 13 bases. CDR3 size: 15 residues. The germline gives CDR1 LNHDA, CDR2 SQIVND (reference sequence). CDR3 DNA sequence: TGTGCCAGTAGTATTATGGGGACCATTCAAGAGACCCAGTACTTC. Translating gives CASSIMGTIQETQYF.

This clonotype was detected ten times or more. The chain joins TRBV7-9 to TRBJ2-7; no clear D. The CDR3 sequence is 13 residues long. The ends were cut back, 6 bases at V and 2 bases at J, with 11 bases in the middle. Germline V gene sequence: CDR1 SEHNR, CDR2 FQNEAQ (reference sequence). CDR3 amino acids: CASSKPMAYEQYF. CDR3 DNA: TGTGCCAGCAGTAAGCCGATGGCCTACGAGCAGTACTTC.